Shown below are 11 T cell receptor beta chains from a single sample sequenced in a study of T cell responses to AZD1222 COVID-19 vaccine. Sequenced by immunoSEQ multiplex PCR; TCRdb stores in-frame clones only, minus some. The data hold around 140,000 clones, with about 91% observed a single time. The sequencing used peripheral blood, collected 28 days after the second AZD1222 dose. These receptor sequences come from an adult who received the AZD1222 COVID-19 vaccine.

This clone appeared a single time. V gene TRBV2 combines with J gene TRBJ2-3; 9 bases fit TRBD1. V trimming: 4 bases; J trimming: 3 bases; junction bases outside the gene matches: 8. Germline CDR1 SNHLY, CDR2 FYNNEI. This CDR3 has 16 amino acids. In DNA, the CDR3 is TGTGCCAGCAGTGGACGAGACAGGGGGGCAACAGATACGCAGTATTTT. It translates to CASSGRDRGATDTQYF.

This chain connects TRBV29-1 to TRBJ1-1; a possible D gene is TRBD1 (5 bases). Trimming removed 0 bases from V and 4 bases from J, with 9 bases in between. The germline V gene has CDR1 SQVTM and CDR2 ANQGSEA. This CDR3 spans 13 amino acids. CDR3 DNA sequence: TGCAGCGTTGAAGATATGGGGGGCACTGAAGCTTTCTTT. It encodes CSVEDMGGTEAFF.

The genes are TRBV24-1 and TRBJ2-3; possibly TRBD2 for D (5 bases). Germline-derived CDR1 and CDR2 are KGHDR and SFDVKD. Trimming left V 9 bases short and J 3 bases short, with 12 bases between. The CDR3 spans 13 residues. The CDR3 DNA is TGTGCCACCGGGAGTCGGGGAACAGATACGCAGTATTTT. It specifies CATGSRGTDTQYF.

The V and J genes are TRBV19 and TRBJ1-5; D is undetermined. Per the germline V gene, CDR1 is LNHDA and CDR2 is SQIVND (reference sequence). The CDR3 sequence is 14 residues long. The germline V and J ends were trimmed by 4 bases and 13 bases, with 20 bases remaining between them. CDR3 amino acids: CASSTVEPRGPQHF. As DNA, the CDR3 is TGTGCCAGTAGTACCGTGGAACCCCGGGGTCCTCAGCATTTT.

V is TRBV11-3 and J is TRBJ2-5, with 9 bases fitting TRBD1. Germline CDR1 reads SGHNT; CDR2 reads YENEEA. The length of the CDR3 is 15 residues. With V trimmed by 2 bases and J by 4 bases, 5 bases remained unmatched. The CDR3 region has the DNA TGTGCCAGCAGCTTATATTCGGGACAGGGAGAGACCCAGTACTTC. Its translation: CASSLYSGQGETQYF.

V and J are TRBV10-3 and TRBJ2-3; TRBD1 or TRBD2 may be the D gene (5 bases each). Trimming removed 7 bases from V and 1 base from J, with 6 bases in between. The CDR3 has 12 amino acids. Germline assignment: CDR1 ENHRY and CDR2 SYGVKD. The CDR3 region is CAIMGGTDTQYF. CDR3 in DNA: TGTGCCATCATGGGGGGCACAGATACGCAGTATTTT.

The chain couples TRBV15 to TRBJ1-6; a weak D match, TRBD1 (6 bases). CDR1 is LNHNV, CDR2 YYDKDF, per germline (reference sequence). Trimming cost V 1 base and J 8 bases, with 12 bases left between them. This CDR3 is 15 amino acids long. The CDR3 DNA follows: TGTGCCACCAGCAGAGGAGGAGGGGGAGATTCACCCCTCCACTTT. Translating gives CATSRGGGGDSPLHF.

The chain uses TRBV5-4 and TRBJ1-3; 8 nucleotides line up with TRBD1. From germline, CDR1 is SGHNT and CDR2 YYREEE (reference sequence). The V and J ends lost 3 bases and 4 bases, in that order; junction bases with no gene match: 6. This CDR3 spans 15 amino acids. In nucleotides, the CDR3 is TGTGCCAGCAGCTCAGGGGGCTCAATGGGAAACACCATATATTTT. Its protein is CASSSGGSMGNTIYF.

This rearrangement joins TRBV30 to TRBJ1-2, with TRBD1 matching over 7 bases. Germline V gene lookup returns CDR1 GTSNPN and CDR2 SVGIG (reference sequence). J gave up 3 bases and V 4 bases, and 11 bases lay outside the gene matches. The CDR3 runs to 15 residues. This CDR3 is CAWTAGGRADYGYTF. In nucleotides, the CDR3 is TGTGCCTGGACCGCAGGGGGACGTGCTGACTATGGCTACACCTTC.

V is TRBV27 and J is TRBJ1-2; 10 bases fit TRBD1. CDR1 and CDR2 (germline): MNHEY, SMNVEV (reference sequence). The CDR3 runs 16 residues. The ends lost 6 bases at V and 3 bases at J; junction bases unmatched: 10. Here the CDR3 DNA reads TGTGCCAGCAGCCCGGGACAGGGGTCTCTTGACTATGGCTACACCTTC. Its protein is CASSPGQGSLDYGYTF.

The chain joins TRBV5-1 to TRBJ2-3, with 9 bases lining up with TRBD2. Germline values: CDR1 SGHRS, CDR2 YFSETQ. The trim removed 0 bases at V and 4 bases at J, leaving 6 bases unmatched. The CDR3 is 16 amino acids. CDR3 region: CASSLAGGLAPDTQYF. The CDR3 bases are TGCGCCAGCAGCTTGGCCGGGGGACTAGCCCCAGATACGCAGTATTTT.